This is a list of T cell receptor beta chains from one sample in a study of cytomegalovirus exposure and HLA in healthy donors. TCRdb's copy holds only in-frame clones and misses some; the assay was immunoSEQ multiplex PCR. The data show around 150,000 clones, approximately 72% seen once. The specimen was PBMCs. The receptor set was obtained from a female donor in good health and CMV-seronegative. CDR3s leave out the opening cysteine and the closing phenylalanine or tryptophan. Each record gives: V gene, J gene, CDR3 protein.

>TRBV2|TRBJ2-7
ASRVLYEQY
>TRBV27|TRBJ1-5
ASSLGQGQPQH
>TRBV19|TRBJ2-5
ASSTSPAGKETQY
>TRBV9|TRBJ1-2
ASSVQGSYGYT
>TRBV19|TRBJ2-6
ASSIVSLFSGANVLT
>TRBV5-1|TRBJ1-5
ASSLEQGNQPQH
>TRBV7-2|TRBJ2-3
ASSFLPSGGRADTQY
>TRBV2|TRBJ2-1
ASKRGYQNNEQF
>TRBV7-2|TRBJ1-1
ASSLDGRSNTEAF
>TRBV19|TRBJ1-5
ASSIGNQPQH
>TRBV5-1|TRBJ2-5
ASGPGVKGADGETQY
>TRBV7-9|TRBJ1-1
ASSPRQGTEAF
>TRBV7-3|TRBJ1-1
ASSLRVGDRDGLF
>TRBV11-2|TRBJ1-2
ASSLATGANYGYT
>TRBV19|TRBJ1-3
ASIPSPGNTIY
>TRBV6-9|TRBJ1-5
ASSSLDRINQPQH
>TRBV27|TRBJ1-6
ASSRQGPYNSPLH
>TRBV6-6|TRBJ2-7
ASSRTGGPYYEQY
>TRBV25-1|TRBJ2-3
ASSESFGEDTQY
>TRBV30|TRBJ2-5
AWSAGTSGGRGY
>TRBV5-1|TRBJ2-1
ASSLVGTSGEQF
>TRBV19|TRBJ2-7
ASSYRDTSLYEQY
>TRBV5-6|TRBJ2-2
ASTSNRDHTGELF
>TRBV9|TRBJ1-3
ASSVGWALSGNTIY
>TRBV21-1|TRBJ1-1
ASTLDNLPNTEAF
>TRBV20-1|TRBJ1-2
SAQDYGYT
>TRBV30|TRBJ1-5
AWSAGRGRVQPQH